This TCR beta chain was recorded in a study of response to subunit inactivated influenza vaccine. Study-level findings and limits: With each seasonal influenza vaccination, the authors suggested, few new T cells are recruited.

This CDR3 region has 15 residues. Germline-derived CDR1 and CDR2 are MNHEY and SVGEGT. Trimming at V came to 0 bases and at J to 2 bases, leaving 4 bases not matched to a gene. Comments on this clonotype: The antigen is unknown.

TCRdb passed the RT-PCR reads through MiXCR, listing each CDR3 protein once. The sample has roughly 570,000 distinct CDR3 sequences; roughly 13% are singletons. The source of this sequence is a man aged 50-59 years who received an inactivated influenza vaccine. Sequencing was performed on PBMCs from blood, taken roughly 46 days after vaccination. V usage is TRBV6-2 or TRBV6-3 and J usage is TRBJ2-7; 7 nucleotides agree with TRBD2. CDR3 amino acids: CASSYSRLAPYEQYF. The CDR3 DNA follows: TGTGCCAGCAGTTACTCGAGACTAGCCCCCTACGAGCAGTACTTC.